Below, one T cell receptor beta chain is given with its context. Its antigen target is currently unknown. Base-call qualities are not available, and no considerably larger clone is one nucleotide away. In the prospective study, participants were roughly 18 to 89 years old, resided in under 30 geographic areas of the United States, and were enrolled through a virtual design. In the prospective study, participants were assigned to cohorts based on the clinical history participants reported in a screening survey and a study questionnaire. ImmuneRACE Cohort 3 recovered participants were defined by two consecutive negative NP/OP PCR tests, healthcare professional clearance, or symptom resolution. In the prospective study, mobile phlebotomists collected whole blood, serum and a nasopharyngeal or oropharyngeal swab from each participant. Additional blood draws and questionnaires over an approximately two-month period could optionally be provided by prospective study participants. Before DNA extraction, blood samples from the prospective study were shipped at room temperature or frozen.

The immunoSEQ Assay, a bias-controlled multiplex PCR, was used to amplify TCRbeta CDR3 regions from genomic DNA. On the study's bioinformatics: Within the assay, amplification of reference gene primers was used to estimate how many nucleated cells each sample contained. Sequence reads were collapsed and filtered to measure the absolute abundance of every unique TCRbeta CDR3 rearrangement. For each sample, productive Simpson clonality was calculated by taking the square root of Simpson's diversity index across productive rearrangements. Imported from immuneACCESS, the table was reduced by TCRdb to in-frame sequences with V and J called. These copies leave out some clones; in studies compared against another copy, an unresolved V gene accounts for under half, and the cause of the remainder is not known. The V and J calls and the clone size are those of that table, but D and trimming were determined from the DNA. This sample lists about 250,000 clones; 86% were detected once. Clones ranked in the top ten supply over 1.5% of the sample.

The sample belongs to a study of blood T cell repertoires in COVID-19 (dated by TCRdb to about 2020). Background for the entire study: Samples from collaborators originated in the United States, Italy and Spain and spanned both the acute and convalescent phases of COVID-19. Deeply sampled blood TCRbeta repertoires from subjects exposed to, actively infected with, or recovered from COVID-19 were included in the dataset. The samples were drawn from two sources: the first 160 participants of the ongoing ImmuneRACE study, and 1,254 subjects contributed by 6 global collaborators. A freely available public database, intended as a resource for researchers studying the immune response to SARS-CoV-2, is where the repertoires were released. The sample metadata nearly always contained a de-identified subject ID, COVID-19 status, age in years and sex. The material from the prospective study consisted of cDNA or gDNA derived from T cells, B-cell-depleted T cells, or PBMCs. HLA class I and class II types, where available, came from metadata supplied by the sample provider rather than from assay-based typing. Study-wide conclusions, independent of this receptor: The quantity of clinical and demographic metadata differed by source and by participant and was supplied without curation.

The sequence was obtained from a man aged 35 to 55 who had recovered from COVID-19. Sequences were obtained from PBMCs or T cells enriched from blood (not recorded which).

In nucleotides, the sequence is TGTGCCAGCAGTTTCAGAAACAGGGGGCGAAGCTCTGGAAACACCATATATTTT. Its protein reads: CASSFRNRGRSSGNTIYF. The chain was built from TRBV6-2 or TRBV6-3 and TRBJ1-3; 9 of the junction bases match TRBD1. CDR1 and CDR2 were assigned from the germline V gene as MNHEY and SVGEGT. From cysteine to phenylalanine, the CDR3 is 18 amino acids long. Just the 54-base CDR3 DNA is kept, in frame starting at base 1. V is trimmed back by 4 bases and J by 0 bases, and the junction contains 10 bases that no gene match accounts for.